This entry lists 14 T cell receptor beta chains sequenced from one sample in a study of T cell responses to AZD1222 COVID-19 vaccine. Generated by immunoSEQ multiplex PCR, the TCRdb table keeps only in-frame clones and is missing some. Among about 260,000 clones listed, 90% to 95% were seen once. The sequencing here drew on peripheral blood, taken on day 0 of AZD1222 vaccination. Receptors were obtained from an adult in good health.

Here the CDR3 reads CASSLDREYSYEQYF. CDR3 nucleotide sequence: TGTGCCAGCAGTTTGGACAGGGAATACTCCTACGAGCAGTACTTC. The J gene is TRBJ2-7, the V gene TRBV11-1; 8 bases map to TRBD1. V lost 6 bases, J lost 0 bases, and 7 bases stayed unmatched. The CDR3 sequence is 15 residues long. CDR1 is SGHAT, CDR2 FQDESV, per germline (reference sequence).

The chain couples TRBV6-2 or TRBV6-3 to TRBJ2-1; 14 bases are shared with TRBD2. Germline V gene data show CDR1 as MNHEY and CDR2 as SVGEGT. This CDR3 spans 18 amino acids. V lost 3 bases, J lost 4 bases, and 8 bases stayed unmatched. Here the CDR3 reads CASSYSTGTSGRYNEQFF. The DNA of the CDR3 is TGTGCCAGCAGTTATTCTACCGGGACTAGCGGGAGATACAATGAGCAGTTCTTC.

The chain combines TRBV9 with TRBJ2-2, with unresolved D. The germline V gene has CDR1 SGDLS and CDR2 YYNGEE. Trimming shortened V by 0 bases and J by 5 bases, and 5 bases separated the two germline ends. This CDR3 is 13 amino acids long. CDR3 region: CASSVGQTGELFF. For the CDR3, the DNA is TGTGCCAGCAGCGTAGGCCAAACCGGGGAGCTGTTTTTT.

The rearrangement joins TRBV5-1 to TRBJ2-5, with TRBD2 identical over 11 bases. V dropped 0 bases and J dropped 5; count of bases not matched to a gene: 9. The germline V gene has CDR1 SGHRS and CDR2 YFSETQ. CDR3 length: 17 amino acids. In DNA, the CDR3 is TGCGCCAGCAGCTTGGCCTCTAGCGGGGGGCTTGGGGAGACCCAGTACTTC. Translating gives CASSLASSGGLGETQYF.

This clone was found a few times. The chain links TRBV6-5 to TRBJ1-1; 8 nucleotides agree with TRBD1. Germline lookup yields CDR1 MNHEY and CDR2 SVGAGI. J was trimmed by 2 bases and V by 2 bases; bases with no gene match: 4. The CDR3 extends over 15 amino acids. The CDR3 loop is CASSYLAGGNTEAFF. For the CDR3, the DNA is TGTGCCAGCAGTTACCTAGCAGGGGGCAACACTGAAGCTTTCTTT.

The V and J genes are TRBV5-1 and TRBJ2-2, with TRBD1 identical over 9 bases. The CDR3 spans 15 residues. J gave up 5 bases and V 7 bases, and 9 bases lay outside the gene matches. Germline loops: CDR1 SGHRS, CDR2 YFSETQ. CDR3 sequence: CASARGDRVTGELFF. CDR3 DNA sequence: TGCGCCAGCGCCCGGGGGGACAGGGTGACCGGGGAGCTGTTTTTT.

This chain uses TRBV19 with TRBJ2-2; no firm D call. The CDR3 length is 15 residues. Germline lookup yields CDR1 LNHDA and CDR2 SQIVND (reference sequence). V was clipped by 1 base and J by 4 bases, with 10 bases between them. The CDR3 DNA sequence: TGTGCCAGTAGTATAGGGGGATATGCCACCGGGGAGCTGTTTTTT. Translation: CASSIGGYATGELFF.

The chain is built from TRBV13 and TRBJ1-1; 7 positions match TRBD1. From germline, CDR1 is PRHDT and CDR2 FYEKMQ (reference sequence). V dropped 2 bases and J dropped 2; count of bases not matched to a gene: 2. The CDR3 is 14 amino acids. CDR3 in amino acids: CASSLNRGNTEAFF. CDR3 DNA: TGTGCCAGCAGCTTAAACAGGGGAAACACTGAAGCTTTCTTT.

The chain combines TRBV3-1 (or the pseudogene TRBV3-2) with TRBJ2-1; 9 nucleotides match TRBD1. The CDR3 runs 16 residues. Germline V gene data show CDR1 as LGHDT and CDR2 as YNNKEL (reference sequence). After removal of 4 bases from V and 7 bases from J, the junction contained 11 bases not matched to a gene. The CDR3 region is CASSPWGTGSSNEQFF. In nucleotides, the CDR3 is TGTGCCAGCAGCCCTTGGGGGACAGGGAGCTCTAATGAGCAGTTCTTC.

The chain recombines TRBV28 with TRBJ2-7; 10 bases line up with TRBD1. The CDR3 extends over 15 amino acids. J lost 4 bases, V lost 7 bases, and 10 bases had no gene match. Germline values: CDR1 MDHEN, CDR2 SYDVKM. CDR3 nucleotide sequence: TGTGCCAGCATTCCGGGACAGGGGACTGGGTACGAGCAGTACTTC. The encoded protein is CASIPGQGTGYEQYF. Full variable domain (outside the CDR3, taken from reference TRBV28 and TRBJ2-7): DVKVTQSSRYLVKRTGEKVFLECVQDMDHENMFWYRQDPGLGLRLIYFSYDVKMKEKGDIPEGYSVSREKKERFSLILESASTNQTSMYLCASIPGQGTGYEQYFGPGTRLTVT.

The chain links TRBV27 to TRBJ2-7; D possibly corresponds to TRBD1 (6 bases). The CDR3 is 13 amino acids. Looked up from germline, CDR1 is MNHEY and CDR2 is SMNVEV (reference sequence). With 1 base removed from V and 8 bases from J, the gap between germline ends came to 12 bases. CDR3 in DNA: TGTGCCAGCAGTTTATATCCGGGGACACAGCAGTACTTC. Its protein product is CASSLYPGTQQYF.

The chain links TRBV2 to TRBJ1-1, with 9 bases lining up with TRBD1. Germline loops: CDR1 SNHLY, CDR2 FYNNEI. The CDR3 totals 15 residues. Trimming at V came to 3 bases and at J to 1 base, leaving 3 bases not matched to a gene. As DNA, the CDR3 is TGTGCCAGCAGTGATCAGGGACAGGGGAACACTGAAGCTTTCTTT. It yields the protein CASSDQGQGNTEAFF.

This chain joins TRBV13 and TRBJ1-2; D remains unclear. Germline values: CDR1 PRHDT, CDR2 FYEKMQ (reference sequence). The CDR3 sequence is 14 residues long. Trimming stripped 1 base from V and 4 bases from J, with 10 bases between. The CDR3 DNA sequence: TGTGCCAGCAGCTTAGATAGGACGGCCTATGGCTACACCTTC. Amino acid sequence: CASSLDRTAYGYTF.

The gene calls are TRBV27 and TRBJ2-3, with D hard to call. The germline V gene has CDR1 MNHEY and CDR2 SMNVEV (reference sequence). The CDR3 has 11 amino acids. Trimming pared 5 bases from V and 7 bases from J, leaving 7 bases between. The CDR3: CASSAGYTQYF. The DNA for the CDR3 is TGTGCCAGCAGTGCTGGGTATACGCAGTATTTT.